The subject of this entry is one TCR beta chain. What it recognizes is unknown. The source of the sample is a study of blood T cells in healthy people across ages. General observations from the study: Unsorted PBMCs ruled out conclusive naive versus antigen-experienced comparison. Strong correlation linked observed beta diversity and percent naive T cells. With donor CMV status unknown, expanded clonotype changes were possibly confounded.

Germline V lookup: CDR1 MDHEN, CDR2 SYDVKM. The CDR3 totals 14 residues. V dropped 11 bases and J dropped 3; count of bases not matched to a gene: 10. Together with a sample-barcoded 5' primer, a J-beta primer mix was included in a second PCR lasting about 7 to 11 cycles. MiXCR was run by TCRdb on the 5' RACE reads, yielding one entry per CDR3 protein. This repertoire shows more than 650,000 distinct CDR3 sequences, roughly 20% found once; its top ten account for roughly 22%. At least 7 million PBMCs were isolated per sample. This sequence originates from a man between 65 and 85 years old in good health. Sequenced sample: blood. The V call is TRBV28, the J call TRBJ2-3; 8 bases agree with TRBD1. The CDR3 DNA reads TGTGCCGGGAAGGGACAGGAGTTTACAGATACGCAGTATTTT. This translates into CAGKGQEFTDTQYF.